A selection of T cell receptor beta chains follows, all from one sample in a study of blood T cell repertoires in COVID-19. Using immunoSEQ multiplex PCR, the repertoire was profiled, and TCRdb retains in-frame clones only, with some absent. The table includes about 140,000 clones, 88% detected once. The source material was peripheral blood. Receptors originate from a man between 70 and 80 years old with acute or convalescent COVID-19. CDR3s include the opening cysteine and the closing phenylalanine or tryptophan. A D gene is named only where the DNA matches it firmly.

cdr3_nt: TGTGCCAGCAGCTCCGGACTTCCTGGAAACACCATATATTTT
cdr3_aa: CASSSGLPGNTIYF
v_call: TRBV7-2
j_call: TRBJ1-3
d_call: -

cdr3_nt: TGCGCCAGCGGTTATAACCGGGGAAACGAGCAGTACTTC
cdr3_aa: CASGYNRGNEQYF
v_call: TRBV5-1
j_call: TRBJ2-7
d_call: -

cdr3_nt: TGTGCCAGCAGTGGCGGCGGGACAGGGAATAATTATGGCTACACCTTC
cdr3_aa: CASSGGGTGNNYGYTF
v_call: TRBV28
j_call: TRBJ1-2
d_call: TRBD1

cdr3_nt: TGTGCCAGCAGCCCTTCGGACAGGGGGCATTATGGCTACACCTTC
cdr3_aa: CASSPSDRGHYGYTF
v_call: TRBV3-1/TRBV3-2
j_call: TRBJ1-2
d_call: TRBD1

cdr3_nt: TGTGCCAGCAGTTCGCCGGACAGGGGGGGAACCTACGAGCAGTACTTC
cdr3_aa: CASSSPDRGGTYEQYF
v_call: TRBV6-6
j_call: TRBJ2-7
d_call: TRBD1

cdr3_nt: TGTGCCAGCAGCGGCGGCCCGGGACTCCAAAGGGCCCAGTACTTC
cdr3_aa: CASSGGPGLQRAQYF
v_call: TRBV3-1/TRBV3-2
j_call: TRBJ2-5
d_call: -

cdr3_nt: TGTGCCAGTACCGACCCTGGGGACAGGGGAGGGTACACTGAAGCTTTCTTT
cdr3_aa: CASTDPGDRGGYTEAFF
v_call: TRBV19
j_call: TRBJ1-1
d_call: TRBD1

cdr3_nt: TGCGCCAGCAGCTTGGATGGACAGGGCTTACACACTGAAGCTTTCTTT
cdr3_aa: CASSLDGQGLHTEAFF
v_call: TRBV5-1
j_call: TRBJ1-1
d_call: TRBD1

cdr3_nt: TGTGCCACCAGTGATTCCGGGACAGGGGCCCATCAGCCCCAGCATTTT
cdr3_aa: CATSDSGTGAHQPQHF
v_call: TRBV24-1
j_call: TRBJ1-5
d_call: TRBD1

cdr3_nt: TGTGCCACCAGCAGAGTCCGTCTCGGGAACACTGAAGCTTTCTTT
cdr3_aa: CATSRVRLGNTEAFF
v_call: TRBV15
j_call: TRBJ1-1
d_call: -